This TCR beta chain was sequenced for a study of T cells after yellow fever vaccination. The sample holds one count of this clonotype. One entry per CDR3 protein, called by TCRdb with MiXCR from the 5' RACE reads. The sample carries some 500,000 distinct CDR3 sequences, about 13% recorded once. Germline CDR1 is LGHDT and CDR2 is YNNKEL (reference sequence). The CDR3 totals 12 residues. V lost 0 bases, J lost 10 bases, and 6 bases lay in between. The V gene is TRBV3-1, the J gene TRBJ1-4; unclear D gene. This receptor was taken from a man aged 30-40 years who received the YFV17D yellow fever vaccine. The sequenced sample was PBMCs, obtained on the day of the yellow fever booster vaccination. This chain's CDR3 is CASSQEQVKLFF. The CDR3 DNA is TGTGCCAGCAGCCAAGAACAAGTAAAACTGTTTTTT.